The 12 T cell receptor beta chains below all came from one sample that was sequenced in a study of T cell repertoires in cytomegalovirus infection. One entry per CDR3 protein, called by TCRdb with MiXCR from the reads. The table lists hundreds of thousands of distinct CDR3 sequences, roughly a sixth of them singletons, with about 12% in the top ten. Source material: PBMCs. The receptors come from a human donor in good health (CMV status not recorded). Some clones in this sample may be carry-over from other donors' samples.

This chain's CDR3 is CASSQENRGAYEQYF. Written as DNA, the CDR3 is TGTGCCAGCAGCCAAGAGAACAGGGGGGCCTACGAGCAGTACTTC. The rearrangement uses TRBV4-2 and TRBJ2-7; 8 bases are a match to TRBD1. Germline CDR1 reads LGHNA; CDR2 reads YNFKEQ. This CDR3 contains 15 residues. V was clipped by 0 bases and J by 2 bases; unmatched bases: 3.

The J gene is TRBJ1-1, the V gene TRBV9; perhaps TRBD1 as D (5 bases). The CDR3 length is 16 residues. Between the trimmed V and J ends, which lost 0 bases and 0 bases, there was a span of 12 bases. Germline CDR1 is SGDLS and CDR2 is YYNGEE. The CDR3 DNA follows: TGTGCCAGCAGCGTAGATCAGGGACTAATGAACACTGAAGCTTTCTTT. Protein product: CASSVDQGLMNTEAFF.

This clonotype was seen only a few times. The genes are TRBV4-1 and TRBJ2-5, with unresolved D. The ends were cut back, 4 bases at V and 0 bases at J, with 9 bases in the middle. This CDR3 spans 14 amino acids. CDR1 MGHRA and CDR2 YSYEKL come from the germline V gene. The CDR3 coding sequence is TGCGCCAGCAGCCTAGAAGGACACCAAGAGACCCAGTACTTC. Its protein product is CASSLEGHQETQYF.

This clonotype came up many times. This CDR3 reads CASSLFPFSGNTIYF. For the CDR3, the DNA is TGTGCCAGCAGCTTATTCCCCTTCTCTGGAAACACCATATATTTT. This rearrangement joins TRBV7-6 to TRBJ1-3; D is ambiguous. CDR1 and CDR2 from the germline V gene are SGHVS and FNYEAQ. The CDR3 contains 15 residues. Trimming took 2 bases from V and 0 from J, leaving 8 bases between them.

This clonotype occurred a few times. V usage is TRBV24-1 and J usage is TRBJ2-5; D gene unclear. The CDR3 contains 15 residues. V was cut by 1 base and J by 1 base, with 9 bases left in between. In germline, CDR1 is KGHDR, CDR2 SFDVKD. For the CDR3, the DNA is TGTGCCACCAGTGATTTTACCCAGACCCAAGAGACCCAGTACTTC. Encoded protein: CATSDFTQTQETQYF.

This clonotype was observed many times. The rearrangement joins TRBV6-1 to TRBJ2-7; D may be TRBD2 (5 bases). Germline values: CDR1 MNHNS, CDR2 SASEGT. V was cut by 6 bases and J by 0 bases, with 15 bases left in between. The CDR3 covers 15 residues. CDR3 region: CASRYSSGSSYEQYF. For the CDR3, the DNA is TGTGCCAGCAGATACTCTTCGGGGAGCTCCTACGAGCAGTACTTC.

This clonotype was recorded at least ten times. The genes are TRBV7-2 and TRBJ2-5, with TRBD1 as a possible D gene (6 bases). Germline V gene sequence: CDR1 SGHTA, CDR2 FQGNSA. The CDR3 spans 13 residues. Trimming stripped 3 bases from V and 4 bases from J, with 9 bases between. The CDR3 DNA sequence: TGTGCCAGCAGCTTTTGGGGGCGAGAGACCCAGTACTTC. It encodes CASSFWGRETQYF. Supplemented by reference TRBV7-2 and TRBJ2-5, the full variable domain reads GAGVSQSPSNKVTEKGKDVELRCDPISGHTALYWYRQSLGQGLEFLIYFQGNSAPDKSGLPSDRFSAERTGGSVSTLTIQRTQQEDSAVYLCASSFWGRETQYFGPGTRLLVL.

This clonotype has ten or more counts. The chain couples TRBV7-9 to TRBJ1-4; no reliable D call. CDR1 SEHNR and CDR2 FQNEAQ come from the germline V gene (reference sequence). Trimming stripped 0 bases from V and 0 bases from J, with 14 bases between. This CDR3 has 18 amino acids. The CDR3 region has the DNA TGTGCCAGCAGCTTAGCGCGTGGAGAGACATCAACTAATGAAAAACTGTTTTTT. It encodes CASSLARGETSTNEKLFF.

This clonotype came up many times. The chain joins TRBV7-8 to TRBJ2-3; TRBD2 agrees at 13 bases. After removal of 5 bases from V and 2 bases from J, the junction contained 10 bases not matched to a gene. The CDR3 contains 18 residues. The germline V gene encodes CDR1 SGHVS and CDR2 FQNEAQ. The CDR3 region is CASSQVEGLAGNTDTQYF. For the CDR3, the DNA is TGTGCCAGCAGCCAGGTCGAGGGACTAGCGGGGAACACAGATACGCAGTATTTT.

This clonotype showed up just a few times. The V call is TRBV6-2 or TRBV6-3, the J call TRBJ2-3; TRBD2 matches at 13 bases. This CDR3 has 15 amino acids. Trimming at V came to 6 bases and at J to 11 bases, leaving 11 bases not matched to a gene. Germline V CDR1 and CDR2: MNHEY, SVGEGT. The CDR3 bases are TGTGCCAGCAGCAGTACTAGCGGGGGGGCCGCTTTGCAGTATTTT. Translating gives CASSSTSGGAALQYF.

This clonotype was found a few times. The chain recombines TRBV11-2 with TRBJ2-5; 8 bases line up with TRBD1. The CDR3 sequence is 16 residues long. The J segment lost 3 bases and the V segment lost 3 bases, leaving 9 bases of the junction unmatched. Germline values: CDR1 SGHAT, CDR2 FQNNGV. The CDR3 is CASSLRTGRSKETQYF. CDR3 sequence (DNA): TGTGCCAGCAGCTTGAGGACAGGGCGGTCGAAAGAGACCCAGTACTTC.

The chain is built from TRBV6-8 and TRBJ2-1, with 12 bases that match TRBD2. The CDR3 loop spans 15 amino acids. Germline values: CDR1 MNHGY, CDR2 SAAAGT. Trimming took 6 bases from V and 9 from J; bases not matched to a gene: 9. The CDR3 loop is CASSPASGGAGEQFF. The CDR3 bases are TGTGCCAGCAGCCCGGCTAGCGGGGGGGCCGGTGAGCAGTTCTTC.